This TCR beta chain was profiled in a study of T cell responses to AZD1222 COVID-19 vaccine. In the case of this clone: What it recognizes is unknown.

Overall study results and limits: After two AZD1222 doses, spike-specific TCR breadth and depth rose versus day 0. Unmutated regions of variants are reportedly targeted by nearly half of spike-specific TCRs. Baseline serology detected seropositivity in only five or six AZD1222 recipients. Mostly white British, mostly female donors; authors suggested clonal diversity may be underestimated.

The data were produced by immunoSEQ multiplex PCR, yet TCRdb's version contains in-frame clones alone and is incomplete. The data show 100,000 or so clones, 86% seen once. The specimen comprised peripheral blood, sampled 28 days after the second AZD1222 dose. The source of this sequence is an adult who received the AZD1222 COVID-19 vaccine.

The CDR3 protein is CAISGGQPDQPQHF. The CDR3 DNA reads as TGTGCCATCAGTGGGGGGCAGCCAGATCAGCCCCAGCATTTT. This chain links TRBV10-3 with TRBJ1-5; D might be TRBD1 (6 bases). The V end lost 4 bases, the J end lost 5 bases, and 12 bases lay between the germline ends. The CDR3 has 14 residues. Germline-derived CDR1 and CDR2 are ENHRY and SYGVKD.